These 21 T cell receptor beta chains share one sample of origin, sequenced in a study of vaccination effects on CD4 cells after COVID-19. These TCRs are of unknown antigen specificity. Pools of viral peptides were used by the ViraFEST assay to expand antigen-specific CD4+ T cells ahead of sequencing. It was after approximately 11 days of culture that CD4+ T cells were isolated. No vaccinee had earlier SARS-CoV-2 infection, and nucleocapsid antibodies were negative. TCRdb's table, derived via immunoSEQ multiplex PCR, lists solely in-frame clones and lacks some. The profile shows 35,000 to 45,000 clones, about 70% of them singletons. Specimen: CD4+ T cells from PBMCs cultured with HCoV-OC43 spike peptides, collected before COVID-19 vaccination. As to subset: HCoV-OC43 spike overlapping peptide pool stimulation. The receptors were gathered from a human donor who received a COVID-19 vaccine.

This clone was seen just once. This chain joins TRBV30 and TRBJ2-5; 7 bases map to TRBD1. V lost 2 bases, J lost 5 bases, and 5 bases stayed unmatched. Germline V lookup: CDR1 GTSNPN, CDR2 SVGIG (reference sequence). This CDR3 comprises 13 residues. Here the CDR3 DNA reads TGTGCCTGGAGTCAGGACAGGCAGGAGACCCAGTACTTC. As protein: CAWSQDRQETQYF.

This chain links TRBV28 with TRBJ2-3; 8 nucleotides agree with TRBD1. V trimming: 5 bases; J trimming: 2 bases; junction bases outside the gene matches: 6. Per the germline V gene, CDR1 is MDHEN and CDR2 is SYDVKM. This CDR3 has 15 residues. CDR3 DNA: TGTGCCAGCAGTCCCCGGACAGGGTACACAGATACGCAGTATTTT. Translating it yields CASSPRTGYTDTQYF.

This clone was found once. The chain employs TRBV30 and TRBJ1-6, with unresolved D. The CDR3 has 13 amino acids. Between the trimmed V and J ends, which lost 3 bases and 9 bases, there was a span of 12 bases. Germline assignment: CDR1 GTSNPN and CDR2 SVGIG (reference sequence). The CDR3 coding sequence is TGTGCCTGGAGGCCAAGGGCGCGTTCACCCCTCCACTTT. Encoded protein: CAWRPRARSPLHF.

This clone occurred once. The V gene is TRBV20-1, the J gene TRBJ1-4; TRBD1 is a possible D gene (5 bases). The CDR3 runs to 15 residues. From germline, CDR1 is DFQATT and CDR2 SNEGSKA (reference sequence). Trimming pared 3 bases from V and 5 bases from J, leaving 16 bases between. The CDR3 here is CSASALGRRNEKLFF. The CDR3 DNA follows: TGCAGTGCTAGTGCCCTGGGGCGACGGAATGAAAAACTGTTTTTT.

The chain links TRBV15 to TRBJ1-1; D is perhaps TRBD1 (5 bases). The CDR3 has 16 residues. Trimming removed 3 bases at V and 0 bases at J, with 14 bases between. Per germline, CDR1 LNHNV and CDR2 YYDKDF (reference sequence). The CDR3 DNA is TGTGCCACCAGCAGTCCTCAGGGAATGATGAACACTGAAGCTTTCTTT. Encoded protein: CATSSPQGMMNTEAFF.

A few counts support this clone. This rearrangement joins TRBV29-1 to TRBJ1-5; TRBD1 matches 11 bases. The V segment lost 4 bases and the J segment 7 bases; nucleotides outside the gene matches: 3. In germline, CDR1 is SQVTM, CDR2 ANQGSEA. The CDR3 consists of 13 residues. CDR3 DNA: TGCAGCGTTGCTGGGACAGGGGGACAGCCCCAGCATTTT. Translating it yields CSVAGTGGQPQHF.

The chain combines TRBV25-1 with TRBJ1-4; TRBD1 aligns across 9 bases. The CDR3 is 15 amino acids. Germline CDR1 reads MGHDK; CDR2 reads SYGVNS. J was trimmed by 10 bases and V by 7 bases; bases with no gene match: 13. The DNA of the CDR3 is TGTGCCAGCAACCCCGGGACAGGGCTGGGTGGAAAACTGTTTTTT. Amino acid sequence: CASNPGTGLGGKLFF.

This clone has only a few counts. The J gene is TRBJ2-5, the V gene TRBV3-1 (or the pseudogene TRBV3-2), with D possibly called TRBD1 or TRBD2 (6 bases each). Germline lookup yields CDR1 LGHDT and CDR2 YNNKEL (reference sequence). This CDR3 spans 16 amino acids. Deletions cut 4 bases from V and 2 bases from J, with 17 bases between. This chain's CDR3 is CASSPGGGTLQETQYF. The CDR3 nucleotides are TGTGCCAGCAGCCCCGGTGGCGGGACACTTCAAGAGACCCAGTACTTC.

This clone was found a few times. The chain carries TRBV19 and TRBJ1-1, with unresolved D. V dropped 7 bases and J dropped 4 bases, with 10 bases sitting between them. The CDR3 is 12 amino acids. Germline values: CDR1 LNHDA, CDR2 SQIVND (reference sequence). Written as DNA, the CDR3 is TGTGCCAGTACCTCCATGGGCACTGAAGCTTTCTTT. Residues: CASTSMGTEAFF.

This clone was recorded once. The chain employs TRBV11-3 and TRBJ2-1; 8 nucleotides line up with TRBD1. The J segment lost 4 bases and the V segment lost 5 bases, leaving 19 bases of the junction unmatched. The CDR3 extends over 19 amino acids. Germline lookup yields CDR1 SGHNT and CDR2 YENEEA. In DNA form, the CDR3 reads TGTGCCAGCAGCCGCCAGGACAGGGACCCCCCCATGGGGTACAATGAGCAGTTCTTC. This sequence encodes CASSRQDRDPPMGYNEQFF.

This sequence joins TRBV2 and TRBJ1-5, with unresolved D. Germline V gene data show CDR1 as SNHLY and CDR2 as FYNNEI. V dropped 6 bases and J dropped 0 bases, with 6 bases sitting between them. The CDR3 has 13 residues. CDR3 loop: CASRFYSNQPQHF. CDR3 sequence (DNA): TGTGCCAGCAGGTTTTATAGCAATCAGCCCCAGCATTTT.

V usage is TRBV7-9 and J usage is TRBJ1-2; weak D call: TRBD1 (6 bases). Germline V CDR1 and CDR2: SEHNR, FQNEAQ (reference sequence). The CDR3 length is 12 residues. Trimming stripped 3 bases from V and 5 bases from J, with 7 bases between. The CDR3 sequence: CASSFQGYGYTF. The CDR3 DNA reads as TGTGCCAGCAGCTTCCAGGGGTATGGCTACACCTTC.

The rearrangement uses TRBV7-2 and TRBJ2-1; D not resolved. The CDR3 runs to 11 residues. Germline V gives CDR1 SGHTA, CDR2 FQGNSA. V was pared by 5 bases and J by 10 bases, with 9 bases between. The CDR3 protein is CASSPLGEQFF. CDR3 in DNA: TGTGCCAGCAGCCCATTGGGCGAGCAGTTCTTC.

In its sample, this clone was seen a few times. The chain joins TRBV15 to TRBJ2-6; 7 bases agree with TRBD1. This CDR3 region has 15 residues. Germline V gene sequence: CDR1 LNHNV, CDR2 YYDKDF (reference sequence). With 10 bases clipped from V and 0 bases from J, the junction kept 6 bases outside the gene matches. This CDR3 reads CASRDSLSGANVLTF. The CDR3 DNA reads TGTGCCAGCCGGGACAGCCTCTCTGGGGCCAACGTCCTGACTTTC.

The rearrangement joins TRBV30 to TRBJ1-3; 11 positions agree with TRBD1. CDR3 size: 16 residues. The V gene's germline CDR1 is GTSNPN and CDR2 SVGIG (reference sequence). V trimming: 3 bases; J trimming: 0 bases; junction bases outside the gene matches: 4. DNA for the CDR3: TGTGCCTGGAGAGGGGACAGGGGGACCTCTGGAAACACCATATATTTT. Its translation is CAWRGDRGTSGNTIYF.

The rearrangement links TRBV5-1 to TRBJ1-2; 11 bases agree with TRBD1. This CDR3 is 15 amino acids long. The germline V gene encodes CDR1 SGHRS and CDR2 YFSETQ. V lost 4 bases to trimming and J lost 9 bases; unmatched junction nucleotides: 11. CDR3 region: CASSATPGQGERYTF. CDR3 nucleotides: TGCGCCAGCAGCGCGACACCGGGACAGGGGGAACGCTACACCTTC.

In this sample, this clone turned up a few times. The chain is built from TRBV9 and TRBJ2-3; the D is unclear. V lost 0 bases to trimming and J lost 0 bases, with 8 bases between them. The CDR3 is made up of 15 amino acids. Germline V gene sequence: CDR1 SGDLS, CDR2 YYNGEE. DNA of the CDR3: TGTGCCAGCAGCGTAGGAAGTGTTAGCACAGATACGCAGTATTTT. Translation gives CASSVGSVSTDTQYF.

The chain's CDR3 is CASSLFGGLQGYTF. DNA of the CDR3: TGTGCCAGCAGCTTGTTCGGGGGATTACAGGGCTACACCTTC. This chain connects TRBV5-4 to TRBJ1-2, with D maybe TRBD1 (5 bases). The CDR3 has 14 amino acids. Per germline, CDR1 SGHNT and CDR2 YYREEE (reference sequence). The V end was cut by 1 base, the J end by 8 bases, with 15 bases between.

The rearrangement uses TRBV27 and TRBJ1-2; 7 bases match TRBD1. J gave up 8 bases and V 4 bases, and 13 bases lay outside the gene matches. Per germline, CDR1 MNHEY and CDR2 SMNVEV (reference sequence). The CDR3 totals 15 residues. CDR3 DNA: TGTGCCAGCAGTTCCGGGACAGCCCATAACAGGGGCTACACCTTC. This sequence encodes CASSSGTAHNRGYTF.

V gene TRBV3-1 (or the pseudogene TRBV3-2) combines with J gene TRBJ1-1; 9 positions agree with TRBD1. Germline V gene lookup returns CDR1 LGHDT and CDR2 YNNKEL (reference sequence). The trim removed 4 bases at V and 4 bases at J, leaving 13 bases unmatched. This CDR3 has 17 residues. CDR3 coding DNA: TGTGCCAGCAGCCCAACAGGGGGCACCCTCAGGAGCACTGAAGCTTTCTTT. Translated, it gives CASSPTGGTLRSTEAFF.

The V gene is TRBV19, the J gene TRBJ2-2, with 7 positions matching TRBD2. V was pared by 8 bases and J by 4 bases, with 7 bases of the junction left unmatched. The CDR3 totals 14 residues. CDR1 is LNHDA and CDR2 is SQIVND in the germline V gene (reference sequence). The DNA for the CDR3 is TGTGCCAGTTGGGGGGGGACTCGCACCGGGGAGCTGTTTTTT. This translates into CASWGGTRTGELFF.